This T cell receptor beta chain was observed in a study of T cell changes during pregnancy in multiple sclerosis. Measured with immunoSEQ multiplex PCR; TCRdb has only the in-frame clones, and not every one. Of about 60,000 clones in the sample, 91% are singletons; the top ten hold approximately 0.9%. The CDR3 consists of 12 residues. Trimming pared 4 bases from V and 0 bases from J, leaving 6 bases between. Germline CDR1 SQVTM, CDR2 ANQGSEA. The sequences come from peripheral blood, collected before pregnancy. The rearrangement links TRBV29-1 to TRBJ1-2; D gene unclear. The TCR sequence derives from a female donor with multiple sclerosis, enrolled in a pregnancy study. The CDR3 DNA reads TGCAGCGTTGCCCCTTCTAACTATGGCTACACCTTC. Residues: CSVAPSNYGYTF.